These 28 T cell receptor beta chains share one sample of origin, sequenced in a study of T cell repertoires in cytomegalovirus infection. TCRdb independently ran MiXCR on the reads; one entry per CDR3 protein. The repertoire consists of 450,000 to 600,000 distinct CDR3 sequences, with 33% occurring once and the leading ten covering roughly a sixth. These receptors are not linked to any known antigen. The specimen comprised cultured PBMCs, sampled from culture after CMV antigen stimulation. These receptors originate from a human donor in good health (CMV status not recorded). Some clones in this sample may be carry-over from other donors' samples.

The chain has TRBV7-2 and TRBJ2-3; 8 nucleotides align to TRBD2. This CDR3 has 15 residues. Germline values: CDR1 SGHTA, CDR2 FQGNSA. V lost 1 base, J lost 3 bases, and 3 bases stayed unmatched. CDR3 in amino acids: CASSLEGTRTDTQYF. CDR3 sequence (DNA): TGTGCCAGCAGCTTAGAAGGGACTAGGACAGATACGCAGTATTTT.

This clonotype is a singleton in its sample. The rearrangement uses TRBV9 and TRBJ2-2; 11 positions match TRBD1. CDR3 length: 18 amino acids. Germline V lookup: CDR1 SGDLS, CDR2 YYNGEE. V was pared by 2 bases and J by 3 bases, with 9 bases of the junction left unmatched. This CDR3 reads CASSVRTGGVDDTGELFF. The CDR3 DNA is TGTGCCAGCAGCGTCCGGACAGGGGGCGTAGATGACACCGGGGAGCTGTTTTTT. Based on the CDR3 plus reference TRBV9 and TRBJ2-2, the full variable domain is DSGVTQTPKHLITATGQRVTLRCSPRSGDLSVYWYQQSLDQGLQFLIQYYNGEERAKGNILERFSAQQFPDLHSELNLSSLELGDSALYFCASSVRTGGVDDTGELFFGEGSRLTVL.

This clonotype has a handful of counts. The rearrangement links TRBV12-3 or TRBV12-4 to TRBJ1-3, with a possible D match to TRBD1 (6 bases). V was pared by 9 bases and J by 4 bases, with 19 bases between. The CDR3 is 15 residues long. The CDR3 region has the DNA TGTGCCAGTCGAAGGGGCGGGGGCGAAGGAAACACCATATATTTT. Translating gives CASRRGGGEGNTIYF.

The chain recombines TRBV12-3 or TRBV12-4 with TRBJ1-1; no clear D gene. Trimming took 6 bases from V and 6 from J, leaving 11 bases between them. There are 12 residues in the CDR3. The CDR3 nucleotides are TGTGCCAGCAGCTCGGTAGCTCCTGAAGCTTTCTTT. Translating gives CASSSVAPEAFF.

The chain combines TRBV19 with TRBJ1-1, with TRBD1 identical over 8 bases. Germline trimming cut 6 bases from V and 5 bases from J; bases unmatched to any gene: 14. In germline, CDR1 is LNHDA, CDR2 SQIVND (reference sequence). This CDR3 has 16 residues. CDR3 in amino acids: CASRRRTGRGETEAFF. The CDR3 DNA sequence: TGTGCCAGTAGGCGTCGGACAGGGCGAGGGGAAACTGAAGCTTTCTTT.

The J gene is TRBJ2-3, the V gene TRBV7-8, with 11 bases fitting TRBD2. J was trimmed by 2 bases and V by 5 bases; bases with no gene match: 15. The CDR3 spans 19 residues. Per the germline V gene, CDR1 is SGHVS and CDR2 is FQNEAQ. The CDR3 here is CASSGPLAGGPFLTDTQYF. CDR3 DNA: TGTGCCAGCAGCGGCCCGCTAGCGGGAGGCCCTTTCCTCACAGATACGCAGTATTTT.

The sample holds a few counts of this clonotype. The rearrangement joins TRBV28 to TRBJ1-2; D perhaps matches TRBD1 (6 bases). V shed 5 bases and J shed 4 bases, with 14 bases lying between them. Germline CDR1 is MDHEN and CDR2 is SYDVKM. There are 14 residues in the CDR3. The CDR3 DNA follows: TGTGCCAGCAGTCCGAGGACAGCCCGCTATGGCTACACCTTC. Translation gives CASSPRTARYGYTF.

The chain couples TRBV4-1 to TRBJ2-7, with TRBD2 matching over 10 bases. The CDR3 is made up of 17 amino acids. V shed 3 bases, J shed 4 bases, and the junction held 12 bases outside the gene matches. Germline V CDR1 and CDR2: MGHRA, YSYEKL. This CDR3 reads CASSHLSIAGGGYEQYF. For the CDR3, the DNA is TGCGCCAGCAGCCATTTAAGTATAGCGGGAGGAGGATACGAGCAGTACTTC.

This chain joins TRBV25-1 and TRBJ2-2; 15 bases fit TRBD2. The CDR3 runs to 17 residues. Germline V gives CDR1 MGHDK, CDR2 SYGVNS. V shed 4 bases and J 4 bases; nucleotides not matched to a gene: 4. CDR3 amino acids: CASSGTSGREFTGELFF. In DNA form, the CDR3 reads TGTGCCAGCAGTGGGACTAGCGGGAGGGAGTTCACCGGGGAGCTGTTTTTT.

This clonotype turned up a few times. V is TRBV28 and J is TRBJ2-2; weak D call: TRBD1 (5 bases). The germline V gene has CDR1 MDHEN and CDR2 SYDVKM. Trimming stripped 5 bases from V and 5 bases from J, with 12 bases between. The CDR3 has 14 residues. CDR3 nucleotides: TGTGCCAGCAGTCCAGGCGACAGAACCGGGGAGCTGTTTTTT. This translates into CASSPGDRTGELFF.

This clonotype has more than one count but fewer than ten. The chain is built from TRBV20-1 and TRBJ1-6, with D unclear. CDR1 is DFQATT, CDR2 SNEGSKA, per germline (reference sequence). The V and J ends lost 6 bases and 1 base respectively, with 19 bases between them. The CDR3 is 17 residues long. Here the CDR3 reads CSARKEGLRSYNSPLHF. The CDR3, as DNA: TGCAGTGCCCGAAAGGAGGGATTACGGTCCTATAATTCACCCCTCCACTTT.

This clonotype was observed a few times. The rearrangement joins TRBV6-4 to TRBJ2-3; no reliable D call. Deletions cut 0 bases from V and 2 bases from J, with 21 bases between. The V gene's germline CDR1 is MRHNA and CDR2 SNTAGT. The CDR3 runs to 19 residues. The chain's CDR3 is CASSDSIIAELSLTDTQYF. The CDR3 DNA reads as TGTGCCAGCAGTGACTCTATTATTGCTGAACTATCACTCACAGATACGCAGTATTTT.

The table lists this clonotype with a few counts. V usage is TRBV27 and J usage is TRBJ1-5; 9 nucleotides align to TRBD1. The V gene end was trimmed by 5 bases and the J gene end by 1 base; junction bases not matched to a gene: 6. Germline V gene data show CDR1 as MNHEY and CDR2 as SMNVEV (reference sequence). The CDR3 runs to 16 residues. CDR3 amino acids: CASSQGQGTSNQPQHF. The CDR3 nucleotides read TGTGCCAGCAGTCAAGGACAGGGGACAAGCAATCAGCCCCAGCATTTT.

The chain uses TRBV19 and TRBJ1-5, with unresolved D. The ends were cut back, 4 bases at V and 7 bases at J, with 11 bases in the middle. This CDR3 region has 13 residues. Germline lookup yields CDR1 LNHDA and CDR2 SQIVND (reference sequence). CDR3: CASSTVGFQPQHF. DNA of the CDR3: TGTGCCAGTAGTACGGTAGGGTTCCAGCCCCAGCATTTT.

The chain uses TRBV10-3 and TRBJ1-6, with no clear D. This CDR3 is 16 amino acids long. The germline gives CDR1 ENHRY, CDR2 SYGVKD. The germline V and J ends were trimmed by 4 bases and 0 bases, with 10 bases remaining between them. This CDR3 reads CAISVSPSSYNSPLHF. The CDR3 bases are TGTGCCATCAGTGTCAGTCCGAGCTCCTATAATTCACCCCTCCACTTT.

This chain connects TRBV6-2 or TRBV6-3 to TRBJ2-2; 11 positions match TRBD1. V shed 6 bases, J shed 5 bases, and the junction held 8 bases outside the gene matches. The CDR3 has 16 amino acids. CDR1 and CDR2 (germline): MNHEY, SVGEGT. The CDR3 is CASSNGQGAHTGELFF. Written as DNA, the CDR3 is TGTGCCAGCAGCAATGGACAGGGGGCGCATACCGGGGAGCTGTTTTTT.

The chain recombines TRBV6-2 or TRBV6-3 with TRBJ2-7, with D unresolved. The germline V gene encodes CDR1 MNHEY and CDR2 SVGEGT. The CDR3 is 11 residues long. The CDR3, as DNA: TGTGCCAGCAGTGACTCCTACGAGCAGTACGTC. It codes for CASSDSYEQYV.

This clonotype has more than one count but fewer than ten. The rearrangement uses TRBV7-2 and TRBJ2-3; 7 bases are shared with TRBD2. CDR1 is SGHTA and CDR2 is FQGNSA in the germline V gene. The V segment lost 5 bases and the J segment 5 bases; nucleotides outside the gene matches: 7. The CDR3 loop spans 14 amino acids. CDR3 protein: CASSLTGGGDTQYF. Written as DNA, the CDR3 is TGTGCCAGCAGCCTTACGGGAGGAGGAGATACGCAGTATTTT.

In this sample, this clonotype turned up many times. This chain connects TRBV12-3 or TRBV12-4 to TRBJ1-5; TRBD1 matches 7 bases. The CDR3 is 15 amino acids. Germline trimming cut 5 bases from V and 6 bases from J; bases unmatched to any gene: 10. The CDR3 is CASSEQGMVAQPQHF. The DNA for the CDR3 is TGTGCCAGCAGTGAACAGGGGATGGTCGCTCAGCCCCAGCATTTT.

This clonotype was seen only a few times. The V and J genes are TRBV20-1 and TRBJ2-3; no clear D. The CDR3 sequence is 14 residues long. The germline gives CDR1 DFQATT, CDR2 SNEGSKA (reference sequence). The ends were cut back, 4 bases at V and 1 base at J, with 12 bases in the middle. The CDR3 here is CSAILEARTDTQYF. The CDR3 DNA reads as TGCAGTGCTATTCTAGAGGCCCGCACAGATACGCAGTATTTT.

This clonotype was observed at least ten times. The CDR3 nucleotides are TGTGCCAGCAGCTTATTGGTAGGGACAGGGAACGCCTACGAGCAGTACTTC. It translates to CASSLLVGTGNAYEQYF. J is TRBJ2-7 and V is TRBV7-2, with 9 bases matching TRBD1. This CDR3 region has 17 residues. Germline CDR1 reads SGHTA; CDR2 reads FQGNSA. J gave up 2 bases and V 2 bases, and 10 bases lay outside the gene matches. Filled out from reference TRBV7-2 and TRBJ2-7, the complete variable domain reads GAGVSQSPSNKVTEKGKDVELRCDPISGHTALYWYRQSLGQGLEFLIYFQGNSAPDKSGLPSDRFSAERTGGSVSTLTIQRTQQEDSAVYLCASSLLVGTGNAYEQYFGPGTRLTVT.

The rearrangement joins TRBV29-1 to TRBJ2-5; maybe TRBD2 (6 bases). Deletions cut 1 base from V and 4 bases from J, with 19 bases between. This CDR3 is 16 amino acids long. The germline CDR1 and CDR2 sequences are SQVTM and ANQGSEA. The CDR3 reads CSVEVNGGAVRETQYF. The CDR3 DNA reads TGCAGCGTTGAAGTTAATGGCGGGGCTGTAAGAGAGACCCAGTACTTC.

This clonotype was counted a few times. The chain combines TRBV7-6 with TRBJ2-3, with TRBD1 matching over 10 bases. CDR3 length equals 17 residues. Trimming removed 4 bases from V and 0 bases from J; junction bases left unmatched: 7. Germline CDR1 reads SGHVS; CDR2 reads FNYEAQ. CDR3 nucleotide sequence: TGTGCCAGCAGCTGGGGACAGGGGCCACGAAGCACAGATACGCAGTATTTT. This sequence encodes CASSWGQGPRSTDTQYF.

The V and J genes are TRBV28 and TRBJ1-4, with 12 nucleotides matching TRBD1. V was pared by 2 bases and J by 5 bases, with 3 bases of the junction left unmatched. CDR3 length equals 16 residues. The germline V gene has CDR1 MDHEN and CDR2 SYDVKM. The CDR3 coding sequence is TGTGCCAGCAGTTTAGCCGGGACAGGGGGCAATGAAAAACTGTTTTTT. Amino acid sequence: CASSLAGTGGNEKLFF.

The CDR3 spells CASSQDQPPGLNTEAFF. Here the CDR3 DNA reads TGCGCCAGCAGCCAAGATCAACCTCCCGGGTTGAACACTGAAGCTTTCTTT. The gene calls are TRBV4-3 and TRBJ1-1; D uncertain. The germline V gene encodes CDR1 LGHNA and CDR2 YSLEER. V was clipped by 0 bases and J by 0 bases, with 14 bases between them. This CDR3 spans 17 amino acids.

This clonotype has at least ten counts. The V call is TRBV7-8, the J call TRBJ2-1, with D perhaps matching TRBD1 or TRBD2 (7 bases each). The germline V and J ends were trimmed by 6 bases and 1 base, with 19 bases remaining between them. Germline V gene sequence: CDR1 SGHVS, CDR2 FQNEAQ. CDR3 length: 17 residues. In DNA, the CDR3 is TGTGCCAGCAGTAATAGGGGGCGGGAGCGGTCCTACAATGAGCAGTTCTTC. It encodes CASSNRGRERSYNEQFF. The full variable domain, completed using reference TRBV7-8 and TRBJ2-1, is GAGVSQSPRYKVAKRGQDVALRCDPISGHVSLFWYQQALGQGPEFLTYFQNEAQLDKSGLPSDRFFAERPEGSVSTLKIQRTQQEDSAVYLCASSNRGRERSYNEQFFGPGTRLTVL.

The chain recombines TRBV4-2 with TRBJ2-7; 7 nucleotides line up with TRBD2. Germline V gene data show CDR1 as LGHNA and CDR2 as YNFKEQ. With 0 bases clipped from V and 1 base from J, the junction kept 6 bases outside the gene matches. The CDR3 covers 16 residues. CDR3 in amino acids: CASSQEAGVGSYEQYF. CDR3 coding DNA: TGTGCCAGCAGCCAAGAGGCGGGAGTGGGGTCCTACGAGCAGTACTTC.

The chain links TRBV19 to TRBJ1-2, with TRBD1 as a possible D gene (5 bases). V lost 8 bases, J lost 4 bases, and 20 bases lay in between. CDR3 size: 15 residues. Per the germline V gene, CDR1 is LNHDA and CDR2 is SQIVND (reference sequence). The CDR3 region is CASYKDARGGYGYTF. The CDR3 nucleotides are TGTGCCAGTTATAAGGATGCAAGGGGTGGCTATGGCTACACCTTC.